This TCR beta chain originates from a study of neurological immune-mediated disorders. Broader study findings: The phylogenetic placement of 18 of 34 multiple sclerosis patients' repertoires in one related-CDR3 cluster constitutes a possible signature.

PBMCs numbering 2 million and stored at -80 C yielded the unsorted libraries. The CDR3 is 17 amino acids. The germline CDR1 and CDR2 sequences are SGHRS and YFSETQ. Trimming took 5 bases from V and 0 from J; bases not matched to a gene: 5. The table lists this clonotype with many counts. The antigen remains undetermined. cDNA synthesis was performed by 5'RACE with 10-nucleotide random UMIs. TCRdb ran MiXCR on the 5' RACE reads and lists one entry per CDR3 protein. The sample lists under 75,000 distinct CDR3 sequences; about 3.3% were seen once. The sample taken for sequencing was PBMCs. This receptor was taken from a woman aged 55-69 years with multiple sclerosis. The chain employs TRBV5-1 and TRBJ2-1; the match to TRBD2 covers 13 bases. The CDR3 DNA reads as TGCGCCAGCAGTTATGGACTAGCGGGAGCCTCCTACAATGAGCAGTTCTTC. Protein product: CASSYGLAGASYNEQFF.